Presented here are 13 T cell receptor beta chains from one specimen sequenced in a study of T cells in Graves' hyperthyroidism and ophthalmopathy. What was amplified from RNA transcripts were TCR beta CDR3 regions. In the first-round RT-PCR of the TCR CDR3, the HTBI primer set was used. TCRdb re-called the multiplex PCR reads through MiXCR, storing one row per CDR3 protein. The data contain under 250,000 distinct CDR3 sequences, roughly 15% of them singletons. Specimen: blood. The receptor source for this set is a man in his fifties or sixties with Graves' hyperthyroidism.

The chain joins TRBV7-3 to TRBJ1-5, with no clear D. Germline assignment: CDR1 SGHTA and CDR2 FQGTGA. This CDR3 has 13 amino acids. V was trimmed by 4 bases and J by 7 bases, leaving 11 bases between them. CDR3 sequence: CASSSGVAQPQHF. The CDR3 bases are TGTGCCAGCAGCTCCGGGGTGGCACAGCCCCAGCATTTT.

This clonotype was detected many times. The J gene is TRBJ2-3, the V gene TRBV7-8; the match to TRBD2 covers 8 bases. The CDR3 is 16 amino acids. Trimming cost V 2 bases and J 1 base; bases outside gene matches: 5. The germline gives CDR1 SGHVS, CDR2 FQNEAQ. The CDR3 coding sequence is TGTGCCAGCAGCTTAACGGCGGGAGGACGCACAGATACGCAGTATTTT. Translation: CASSLTAGGRTDTQYF.

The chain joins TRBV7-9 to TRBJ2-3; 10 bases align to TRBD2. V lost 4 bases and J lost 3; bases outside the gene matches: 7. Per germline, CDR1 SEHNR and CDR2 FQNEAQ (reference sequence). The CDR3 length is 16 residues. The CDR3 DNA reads TGTGCCAGCAGCTCAAACCCTAGCGGGAGAACAGATACGCAGTATTTT. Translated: CASSSNPSGRTDTQYF.

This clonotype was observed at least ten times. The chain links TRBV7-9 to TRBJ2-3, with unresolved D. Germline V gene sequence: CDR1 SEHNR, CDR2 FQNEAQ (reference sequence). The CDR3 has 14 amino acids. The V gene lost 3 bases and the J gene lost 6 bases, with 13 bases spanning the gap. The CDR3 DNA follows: TGTGCCAGCAGCTTTACTTCGGATGGCGATACGCAGTATTTT. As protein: CASSFTSDGDTQYF.

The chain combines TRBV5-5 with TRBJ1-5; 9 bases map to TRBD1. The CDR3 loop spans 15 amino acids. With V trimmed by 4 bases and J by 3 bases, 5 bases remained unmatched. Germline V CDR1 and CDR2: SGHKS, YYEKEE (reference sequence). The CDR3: CASSITGGFNQPQHF. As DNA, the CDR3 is TGTGCCAGCAGCATAACAGGGGGCTTCAATCAGCCCCAGCATTTT.

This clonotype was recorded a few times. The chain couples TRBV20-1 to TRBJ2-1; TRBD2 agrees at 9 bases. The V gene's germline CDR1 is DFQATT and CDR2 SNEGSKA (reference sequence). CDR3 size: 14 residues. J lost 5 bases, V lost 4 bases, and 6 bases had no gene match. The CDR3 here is CSAKLAGFNNEQFF. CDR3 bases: TGCAGTGCTAAACTAGCGGGCTTTAACAATGAGCAGTTCTTC.

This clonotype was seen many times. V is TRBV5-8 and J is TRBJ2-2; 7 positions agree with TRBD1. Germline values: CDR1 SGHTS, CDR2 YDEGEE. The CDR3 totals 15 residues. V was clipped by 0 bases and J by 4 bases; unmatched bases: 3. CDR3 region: CASSLGAGGTGELFF. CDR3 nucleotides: TGTGCCAGCAGCTTGGGGGCAGGGGGCACCGGGGAGCTGTTTTTT.

The CDR3 here is CASSLDQGGDEQYF. CDR3 DNA sequence: TGTGCCAGCAGCTTAGATCAGGGCGGGGACGAGCAGTACTTC. The chain carries TRBV11-3 and TRBJ2-7, with D tentatively TRBD2 (6 bases). V dropped 0 bases and J dropped 5 bases, with 11 bases sitting between them. Germline V gene data show CDR1 as SGHNT and CDR2 as YENEEA. The CDR3 length is 14 residues.

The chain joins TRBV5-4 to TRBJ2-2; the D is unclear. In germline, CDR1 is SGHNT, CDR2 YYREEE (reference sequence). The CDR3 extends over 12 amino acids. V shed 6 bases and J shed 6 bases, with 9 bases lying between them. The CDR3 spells CASMDRAGELFF. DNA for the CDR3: TGTGCCAGCATGGATAGAGCCGGGGAGCTGTTTTTT.

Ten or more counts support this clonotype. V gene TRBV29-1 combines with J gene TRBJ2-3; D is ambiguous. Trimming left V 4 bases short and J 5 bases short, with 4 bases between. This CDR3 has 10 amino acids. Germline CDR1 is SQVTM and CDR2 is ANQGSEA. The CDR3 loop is CSVAQDTQYF. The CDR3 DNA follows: TGCAGCGTTGCCCAAGATACGCAGTATTTT.

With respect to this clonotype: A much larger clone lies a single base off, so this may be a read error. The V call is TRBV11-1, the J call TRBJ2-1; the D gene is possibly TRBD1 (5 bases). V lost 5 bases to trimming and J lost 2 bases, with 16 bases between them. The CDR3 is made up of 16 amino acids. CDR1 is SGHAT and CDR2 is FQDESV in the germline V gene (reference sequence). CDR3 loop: CASSQWGRRPYNEQFF. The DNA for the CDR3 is TGTGCCAGCAGCCAGTGGGGCAGACGCCCCTACAATGAGCAGTTCTTC.

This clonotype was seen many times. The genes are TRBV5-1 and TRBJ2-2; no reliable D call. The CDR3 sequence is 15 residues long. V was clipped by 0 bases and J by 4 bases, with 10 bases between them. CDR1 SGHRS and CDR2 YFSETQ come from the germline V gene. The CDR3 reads CASSLDSRPTGELFF. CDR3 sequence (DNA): TGCGCCAGCAGCTTGGATTCGCGGCCCACCGGGGAGCTGTTTTTT. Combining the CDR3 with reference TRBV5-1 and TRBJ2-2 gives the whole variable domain KAGVTQTPRYLIKTRGQQVTLSCSPISGHRSVSWYQQTPGQGLQFLFEYFSETQRNKGNFPGRFSGRQFSNSRSEMNVSTLELGDSALYLCASSLDSRPTGELFFGEGSRLTVL.

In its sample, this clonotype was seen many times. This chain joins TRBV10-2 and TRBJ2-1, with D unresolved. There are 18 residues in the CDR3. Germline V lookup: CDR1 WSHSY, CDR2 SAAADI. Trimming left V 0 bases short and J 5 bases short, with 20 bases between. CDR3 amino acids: CASSESRSEWVFHNEQFF. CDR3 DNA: TGCGCCAGCAGTGAGTCGCGGTCGGAGTGGGTGTTTCACAATGAGCAGTTCTTC.